This TCR beta chain was identified during a study of T cell responses to AZD1222 COVID-19 vaccine. The study, taken as a whole, reports: Across the whole spike, CD4 TCRs peaked at regions 160-218 and 743-854.

Method: immunoSEQ multiplex PCR; TCRdb's copy keeps in-frame clones and lacks some. The sample lists more than 150,000 clones, 90% to 95% occurring once. Deletions cut 5 bases from V and 7 bases from J, with 14 bases between. The CDR3 runs to 13 residues. Germline-derived CDR1 and CDR2 are ENHRY and SYGVKD. Details on this clone: Its specificity is not known.

The clonotype was recovered from an adult who received the AZD1222 COVID-19 vaccine. The chain uses TRBV10-3 and TRBJ1-2, with D possibly matching TRBD1 (5 bases). The material was peripheral blood, obtained 28 days after the second AZD1222 dose. The CDR3, as DNA: TGTGCCATCAGTTCCCGGGACTGGGGTGGCTACACCTTC. Translating gives CAISSRDWGGYTF.